These T cell receptor beta chains were read from a single sample in a study of T cell responses to AZD1222 COVID-19 vaccine. Produced via immunoSEQ multiplex PCR; TCRdb's table is partial and in-frame only. The sample contains tens of thousands of clones, around 84% of which appear only once. This sample comprised peripheral blood, obtained on day 0 of AZD1222 vaccination. The receptors were sampled from an adult in good health. Both conserved end residues are part of each CDR3. Each record gives: J gene, clone size, D gene, V gene, CDR3 protein, CDR3 DNA. D genes are given only for firm matches. Rows may omit the clone size; those that give it use once, few, many or a size class.

j_call: TRBJ1-5; clone_size: -; d_call: -; v_call: TRBV12-3/TRBV12-4; cdr3_aa: CASSLMGNQPQHF; cdr3_nt: TGTGCCAGCAGTTTAATGGGGAATCAGCCCCAGCATTTT
j_call: TRBJ1-3; clone_size: -; d_call: TRBD1; v_call: TRBV6-1; cdr3_aa: CASRPTGLENTIYF; cdr3_nt: TGTGCCAGCAGGCCGACAGGGCTCGAAAACACCATATATTTT
j_call: TRBJ2-7; clone_size: once; d_call: -; v_call: TRBV7-2; cdr3_aa: CASSLGRGLSYEQYF; cdr3_nt: TGTGCCAGCAGCTTAGGGCGGGGCCTCTCCTACGAGCAGTACTTC
j_call: TRBJ1-1; clone_size: -; d_call: -; v_call: TRBV7-2; cdr3_aa: CASSFGGNTEAFF; cdr3_nt: TGTGCCAGCAGCTTTGGAGGGAACACTGAAGCTTTCTTT
j_call: TRBJ2-5; clone_size: once; d_call: -; v_call: TRBV7-2; cdr3_aa: CASSSTGTLNQETQYF; cdr3_nt: TGTGCCAGCAGCTCAACCGGGACACTTAACCAAGAGACCCAGTACTTC
j_call: TRBJ2-4; clone_size: -; d_call: -; v_call: TRBV2; cdr3_aa: CASVKGDGFRNIQYF; cdr3_nt: TGTGCCAGCGTTAAGGGGGACGGATTTAGAAACATTCAGTACTTC
j_call: TRBJ1-1; clone_size: few; d_call: -; v_call: TRBV24-1; cdr3_aa: CATSDNRAVNTEAFF; cdr3_nt: TGTGCCACCAGTGATAACAGGGCGGTGAACACTGAAGCTTTCTTT
j_call: TRBJ1-2; clone_size: once; d_call: TRBD1; v_call: TRBV7-9; cdr3_aa: CASSFAGTGTGYTF; cdr3_nt: TGTGCCAGCAGCTTCGCCGGGACAGGGACCGGCTACACCTTC
j_call: TRBJ2-3; clone_size: -; d_call: -; v_call: TRBV5-1; cdr3_aa: CASSLSPSTDTQYF; cdr3_nt: TGCGCCAGCAGCTTGTCCCCAAGTACAGATACGCAGTATTTT
j_call: TRBJ1-3; clone_size: once; d_call: -; v_call: TRBV30; cdr3_aa: CAWSVQRVTIYF; cdr3_nt: TGTGCCTGGAGTGTACAGAGGGTCACCATATATTTT
j_call: TRBJ1-1; clone_size: once; d_call: TRBD1; v_call: TRBV10-3; cdr3_aa: CAISEFDRGTGAEAFF; cdr3_nt: TGTGCCATCAGTGAGTTCGACAGGGGCACTGGGGCTGAAGCTTTCTTT
j_call: TRBJ1-6; clone_size: -; d_call: -; v_call: TRBV7-2; cdr3_aa: CASRKTELRGSPLHF; cdr3_nt: TGTGCCAGCAGAAAGACAGAGCTCAGGGGCTCACCCCTCCACTTT
j_call: TRBJ1-4; clone_size: -; d_call: -; v_call: TRBV19; cdr3_aa: CASSRPGATNEKLFF; cdr3_nt: TGTGCCAGTAGCAGACCAGGGGCAACTAATGAAAAACTGTTTTTT
j_call: TRBJ2-7; clone_size: few; d_call: TRBD2; v_call: TRBV5-4; cdr3_aa: CASSLRLAGTYEQYF; cdr3_nt: TGTGCCAGCAGCTTGCGACTAGCGGGGACCTACGAGCAGTACTTC
j_call: TRBJ1-3; clone_size: -; d_call: -; v_call: TRBV15; cdr3_aa: CATSRSITAGNTIYF; cdr3_nt: TGTGCCACCAGCAGATCAATCACAGCCGGAAACACCATATATTTT
j_call: TRBJ2-2; clone_size: -; d_call: TRBD2; v_call: TRBV5-1; cdr3_aa: CASSSGGASPGELFF; cdr3_nt: TGCGCCAGCAGTAGCGGGGGGGCCTCCCCCGGGGAGCTGTTTTTT
j_call: TRBJ2-1; clone_size: -; d_call: -; v_call: TRBV2; cdr3_aa: CASSVNNEQFF; cdr3_nt: TGTGCCAGCAGTGTTAACAATGAGCAGTTCTTC
j_call: TRBJ1-1; clone_size: -; d_call: -; v_call: TRBV10-3; cdr3_aa: CAISELGQRGEAFF; cdr3_nt: TGTGCCATCAGTGAGTTGGGGCAGAGAGGTGAAGCTTTCTTT